These 23 T cell receptor beta chains were sequenced from one sample in a study of T cell repertoires in cytomegalovirus infection. Each CDR3 protein gets one entry after TCRdb re-called the reads with MiXCR. The data show 900,000 to 950,000 distinct CDR3 sequences, less than 40% seen once. Their cognate antigens are unknown. Sequencing used cultured CD8+ T cells from PBMCs, obtained from culture after CMV antigen stimulation. The receptors originated from a human donor in good health (CMV status not recorded). Some clones in this sample may be carry-over from other donors' samples.

Written as DNA, the CDR3 is TGTGCCAGCAGGCCGCGACAGACCTACGAGCATTACGTC. This codes for CASRPRQTYEHYV. The V call is TRBV6-1, the J call TRBJ2-7; a weak D match, TRBD1 (5 bases). Germline-derived CDR1 and CDR2 are MNHNS and SASEGT. This CDR3 contains 13 residues.

V usage is TRBV2 and J usage is TRBJ2-1; 12 bases match TRBD1. Germline V gene data show CDR1 as SNHLY and CDR2 as FYNNEI. This CDR3 has 15 amino acids. The ends lost 5 bases at V and 5 bases at J; junction bases unmatched: 4. The CDR3 nucleotides read TGTGCCAGCAGTTACCGGGACAGGGGGCACAATGAGCAGTTCTTC. Translation: CASSYRDRGHNEQFF. Full variable domain (outside the CDR3, taken from reference TRBV2 and TRBJ2-1): EPEVTQTPSHQVTQMGQEVILRCVPISNHLYFYWYRQILGQKVEFLVSFYNNEISEKSEIFDDQFSVERPDGSNFTLKIRSTKLEDSAMYFCASSYRDRGHNEQFFGPGTRLTVL.

This clonotype was recorded many times. The V call is TRBV7-8, the J call TRBJ2-1; the match to TRBD2 covers 9 bases. V trimming: 11 bases; J trimming: 6 bases; junction bases outside the gene matches: 8. This CDR3 is built from 13 residues. In germline, CDR1 is SGHVS, CDR2 FQNEAQ. This chain's CDR3 is CAGQAGGINEQFF. In nucleotides, the CDR3 is TGTGCCGGTCAAGCGGGGGGAATCAATGAGCAGTTCTTC.

This chain connects TRBV7-9 to TRBJ1-2; D is ambiguous. This CDR3 comprises 15 residues. Germline V gene lookup returns CDR1 SEHNR and CDR2 FQNEAQ (reference sequence). V gave up 3 bases and J gave up 2 bases, with 13 bases separating them. CDR3 amino acids: CASSFWTDTNYGYTF. CDR3 coding DNA: TGTGCCAGCAGCTTCTGGACCGATACAAACTATGGCTACACCTTC. The variable domain in full, with the rest retrieved from reference TRBV7-9 and TRBJ1-2, is DTGVSQNPRHKITKRGQNVTFRCDPISEHNRLYWYRQTLGQGPEFLTYFQNEAQLEKSRLLSDRFSAERPKGSFSTLEIQRTEQGDSAMYLCASSFWTDTNYGYTFGSGTRLTVV.

This chain connects TRBV5-4 to TRBJ2-1, with D possibly being TRBD2 (6 bases). The ends were cut back, 3 bases at V and 5 bases at J, with 15 bases in the middle. Looked up from germline, CDR1 is SGHNT and CDR2 is YYREEE (reference sequence). This CDR3 contains 15 residues. As DNA, the CDR3 is TGTGCCAGCAGCTGGAGGCTCACGGGGGACAATGAGCAGTTCTTC. Protein sequence: CASSWRLTGDNEQFF.

This clonotype showed up just a few times. This chain uses TRBV10-3 with TRBJ2-1; tentatively, D is TRBD1 (6 bases). The germline V and J ends were trimmed by 7 bases and 5 bases, with 15 bases remaining between them. CDR1 is ENHRY and CDR2 is SYGVKD in the germline V gene. CDR3 length equals 14 residues. CDR3 residues: CAIKLQGNHNEQFF. CDR3 nucleotides: TGTGCCATCAAATTGCAGGGGAACCACAATGAGCAGTTCTTC.

The chain is built from TRBV5-4 and TRBJ2-3; perhaps TRBD2 as D (7 bases). Per the germline V gene, CDR1 is SGHNT and CDR2 is YYREEE (reference sequence). The CDR3 has 16 amino acids. Trimming left V 1 base short and J 0 bases short, with 12 bases between. DNA of the CDR3: TGTGCCAGCAGCTTGCGGCGGGGGCTAAGCACAGATACGCAGTATTTT. Protein sequence: CASSLRRGLSTDTQYF.

The rearrangement joins TRBV7-9 to TRBJ1-2, with 8 positions matching TRBD1. The V segment lost 6 bases and the J segment 8 bases; nucleotides outside the gene matches: 8. The CDR3 is made up of 13 amino acids. Germline CDR1 is SEHNR and CDR2 is FQNEAQ (reference sequence). The CDR3 here is CASRTGDTTGYTF. The CDR3 DNA follows: TGTGCCAGCAGGACAGGGGATACTACGGGCTACACCTTC.

The CDR3: CSASHRRLAGGDYGYTF. The CDR3 DNA is TGCAGTGCTAGTCATAGGCGGCTCGCGGGGGGCGACTATGGCTACACCTTC. V usage is TRBV20-1 and J usage is TRBJ1-2; D is possibly TRBD1 (6 bases). In germline, CDR1 is DFQATT, CDR2 SNEGSKA (reference sequence). Trimming removed 3 bases from V and 3 bases from J, with 23 bases in between. The CDR3 totals 17 residues.

The rearrangement links TRBV5-4 to TRBJ1-1; D gene ambiguous. The CDR3 totals 17 residues. Trimming stripped 2 bases from V and 2 bases from J, with 19 bases between. Germline V gene sequence: CDR1 SGHNT, CDR2 YYREEE (reference sequence). DNA of the CDR3: TGTGCCAGCAGCTTTGAGTTGGGTACTCCCAATAACACTGAAGCTTTCTTT. Translation gives CASSFELGTPNNTEAFF.

V and J are TRBV2 and TRBJ2-3, with 8 bases identical to TRBD2. J gave up 7 bases and V 2 bases, and 11 bases lay outside the gene matches. The CDR3 runs 16 residues. The germline gives CDR1 SNHLY, CDR2 FYNNEI. The CDR3 sequence is CASSESSGVRFHTQYF. The DNA for the CDR3 is TGTGCCAGCAGTGAAAGTAGCGGGGTTCGGTTCCATACGCAGTATTTT.

To note about this clonotype: This clone may be a read error of a much larger clone one base away. The genes are TRBV7-2 and TRBJ2-1, with D perhaps matching TRBD1 or TRBD2 (5 bases each). Germline V lookup: CDR1 SGHTA, CDR2 FQGNSA. The CDR3 covers 14 residues. Written as DNA, the CDR3 is TGTGTCAGCAACCCTCGGGGCTACTTCGATGAGCAGTTCTTC. It yields the protein CVSNPRGYFDEQFF.

To note about this clonotype: Sequence at one end of the junction differs from germline and may be a read error. J is TRBJ2-1 and V is TRBV27; no firm D call. CDR1 MNHEY and CDR2 SMNVEV come from the germline V gene (reference sequence). There are 16 residues in the CDR3. The CDR3 loop reads CASSYVRRASHNEQFF. For the CDR3, the DNA is TGTGCCAGCAGTTACGTCCGGAGAGCCTCCCACAATGAGCAGTTCTTC.

The chain couples TRBV24-1 to TRBJ1-2, with a possible D match to TRBD1 (5 bases). V was trimmed by 4 bases and J by 7 bases, leaving 18 bases between them. Germline V gene lookup returns CDR1 KGHDR and CDR2 SFDVKD. The CDR3 totals 15 residues. This CDR3 is CATSDPGPGKLGYTF. As DNA, the CDR3 is TGTGCCACCAGTGACCCGGGACCGGGCAAACTTGGCTACACCTTC.

The V call is TRBV3-1, the J call TRBJ2-3, with a tentative D call TRBD2 (7 bases). The CDR3 runs 19 residues. Trimming removed 0 bases from V and 7 bases from J, with 26 bases in between. Per the germline V gene, CDR1 is LGHDT and CDR2 is YNNKEL (reference sequence). CDR3: CASSQDRNGGPREAHTQYF. The DNA of the CDR3 is TGTGCCAGCAGCCAAGATCGTAACGGGGGGCCGAGGGAAGCACATACGCAGTATTTT.

The CDR3 sequence is CASSGDMWGTQYF. DNA for the CDR3: TGTGCCAGCAGCGGTGACATGTGGGGGACCCAGTACTTC. The chain employs TRBV6-2 or TRBV6-3 and TRBJ2-5; D call uncertain. Trimming cost V 6 bases and J 7 bases, with 15 bases left between them. The CDR3 length is 13 residues. Germline CDR1 MNHEY, CDR2 SVGEGT.

The chain is built from TRBV27 and TRBJ1-4; D possibly corresponds to TRBD1 (6 bases). The CDR3 extends over 19 amino acids. The V gene lost 6 bases and the J gene lost 0 bases, with 23 bases spanning the gap. Per germline, CDR1 MNHEY and CDR2 SMNVEV (reference sequence). CDR3 DNA sequence: TGTGCCAGCAGATCTGCCGGGACACCAAAATATGCAACTAATGAAAAACTGTTTTTT. Translation: CASRSAGTPKYATNEKLFF.

This clonotype was seen more than once but under ten times. This CDR3 reads CASSAGLAGGAEQFF. The CDR3 nucleotides are TGTGCCAGCAGCGCTGGACTAGCGGGGGGGGCCGAGCAGTTCTTC. The chain has TRBV9 and TRBJ2-1, with TRBD2 identical over 15 bases. The CDR3 length is 15 residues. From germline, CDR1 is SGDLS and CDR2 YYNGEE. V gave up 3 bases and J gave up 10 bases; unmatched junction bases: 5.

The count of this clonotype is one. The chain uses TRBV27 and TRBJ1-6; 9 bases align to TRBD1. The CDR3 is 17 amino acids. After removal of 5 bases from V and 4 bases from J, the junction contained 9 bases not matched to a gene. The germline V gene has CDR1 MNHEY and CDR2 SMNVEV (reference sequence). CDR3 residues: CASSNLRTGDYNSPLHF. CDR3 nucleotide sequence: TGTGCCAGCAGTAACCTAAGGACAGGGGATTATAATTCACCCCTCCACTTT.

The gene calls are TRBV14 and TRBJ1-1; 7 positions match TRBD1. The junction had 5 bases not matched to a gene; V was cut back by 0 bases and J by 1 base. The V gene's germline CDR1 is SGHDN and CDR2 FVKESK. This CDR3 has 16 residues. The CDR3: CASSQETGAANTEAFF. In DNA form, the CDR3 reads TGTGCCAGCAGCCAAGAAACAGGGGCGGCGAACACTGAAGCTTTCTTT.

The J gene is TRBJ1-2, the V gene TRBV4-1; D is ambiguous. Trimming took off 4 bases at V and 6 bases at J, with 21 bases between the two ends. Germline V CDR1 and CDR2: MGHRA, YSYEKL. This CDR3 is built from 16 residues. The CDR3 sequence: CASSPFLLGWEDGYTF. CDR3 bases: TGCGCCAGCAGCCCATTCCTACTGGGATGGGAAGATGGCTACACCTTC.

In this sample, this clonotype turned up a few times. CDR3 amino acids: CASSQDTWGGTEAFF. DNA of the CDR3: TGCGCCAGCAGCCAAGATACTTGGGGCGGGACTGAAGCTTTCTTT. The chain carries TRBV4-3 and TRBJ1-1; D possibly corresponds to TRBD1 (5 bases). This CDR3 has 15 residues. The V gene's germline CDR1 is LGHNA and CDR2 YSLEER. V lost 0 bases and J 5 bases, leaving 13 bases between the germline ends.

This sequence joins TRBV29-1 and TRBJ2-2; 8 positions match TRBD2. Germline trimming cut 4 bases from V and 6 bases from J; bases unmatched to any gene: 10. The CDR3 sequence is 15 residues long. Germline V gene sequence: CDR1 SQVTM, CDR2 ANQGSEA. DNA for the CDR3: TGCAGCGTTGTGACCGGGACTAGTTGGCCCGGGGAGCTGTTTTTT. Protein product: CSVVTGTSWPGELFF.